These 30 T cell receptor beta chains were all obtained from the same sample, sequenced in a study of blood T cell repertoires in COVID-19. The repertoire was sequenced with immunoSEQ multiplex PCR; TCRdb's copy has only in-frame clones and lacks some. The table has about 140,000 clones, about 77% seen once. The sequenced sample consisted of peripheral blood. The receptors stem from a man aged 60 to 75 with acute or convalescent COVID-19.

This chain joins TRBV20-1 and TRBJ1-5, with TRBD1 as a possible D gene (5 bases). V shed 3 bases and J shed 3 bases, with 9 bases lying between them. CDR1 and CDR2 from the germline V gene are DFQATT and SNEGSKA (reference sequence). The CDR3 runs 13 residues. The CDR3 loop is CSASDSPNQPQHF. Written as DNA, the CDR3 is TGCAGTGCTAGTGACAGTCCCAATCAGCCCCAGCATTTT.

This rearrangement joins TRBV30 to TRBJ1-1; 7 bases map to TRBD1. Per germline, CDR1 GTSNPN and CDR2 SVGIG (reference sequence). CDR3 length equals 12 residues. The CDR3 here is CALGRGYTEAFF. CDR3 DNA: TGTGCTCTCGGCAGGGGGTACACTGAAGCTTTCTTT.

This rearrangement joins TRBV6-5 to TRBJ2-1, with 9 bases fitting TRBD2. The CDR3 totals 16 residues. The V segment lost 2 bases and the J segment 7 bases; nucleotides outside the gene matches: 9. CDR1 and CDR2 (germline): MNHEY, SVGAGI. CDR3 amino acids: CASSYGAGGPLNEQFF. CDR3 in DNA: TGTGCCAGCAGTTACGGGGCGGGAGGGCCTTTGAATGAGCAGTTCTTC.

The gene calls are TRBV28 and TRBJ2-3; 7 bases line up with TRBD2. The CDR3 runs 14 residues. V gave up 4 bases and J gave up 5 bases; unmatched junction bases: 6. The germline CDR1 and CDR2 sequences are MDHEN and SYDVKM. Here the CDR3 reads CASSWGGVQDTQYF. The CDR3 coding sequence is TGTGCCAGCAGTTGGGGGGGTGTACAAGATACGCAGTATTTT.

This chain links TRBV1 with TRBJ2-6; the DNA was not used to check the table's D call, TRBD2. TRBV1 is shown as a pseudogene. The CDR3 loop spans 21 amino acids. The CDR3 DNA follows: TGCACCAGCAGCCAAGAATTTCAGCGGCAGGTGGTGCTAACTGGGGCCAACGTCCTGACTTTC. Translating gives CTSSQEFQRQVVLTGANVLTF.

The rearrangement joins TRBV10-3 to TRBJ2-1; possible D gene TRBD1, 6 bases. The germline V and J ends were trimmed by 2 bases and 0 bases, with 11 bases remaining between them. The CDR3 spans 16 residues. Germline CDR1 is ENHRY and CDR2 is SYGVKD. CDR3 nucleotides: TGTGCCATCAGTGAGGGGCAGGGGAGCTCCTACAATGAGCAGTTCTTC. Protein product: CAISEGQGSSYNEQFF.

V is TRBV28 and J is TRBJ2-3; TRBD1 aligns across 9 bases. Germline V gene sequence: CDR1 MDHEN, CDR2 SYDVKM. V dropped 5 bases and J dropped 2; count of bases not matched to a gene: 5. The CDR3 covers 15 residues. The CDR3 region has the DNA TGTGCCAGCAGTACCGGGACAGGGTCCACAGATACGCAGTATTTT. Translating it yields CASSTGTGSTDTQYF.

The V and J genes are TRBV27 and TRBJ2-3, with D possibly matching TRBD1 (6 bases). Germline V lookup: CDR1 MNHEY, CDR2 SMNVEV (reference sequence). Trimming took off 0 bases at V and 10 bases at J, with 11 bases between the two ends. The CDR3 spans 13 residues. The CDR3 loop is CASSLSPAGAQYF. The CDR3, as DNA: TGTGCCAGCAGTTTATCCCCAGCAGGGGCGCAGTATTTT.

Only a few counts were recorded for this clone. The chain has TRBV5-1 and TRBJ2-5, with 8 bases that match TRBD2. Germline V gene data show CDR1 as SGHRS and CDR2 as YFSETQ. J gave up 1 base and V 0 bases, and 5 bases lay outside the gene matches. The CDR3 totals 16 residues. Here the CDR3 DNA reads TGCGCCAGCAGCTTGGCGGGAGGGATTGCCCAAGAGACCCAGTACTTC. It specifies CASSLAGGIAQETQYF.

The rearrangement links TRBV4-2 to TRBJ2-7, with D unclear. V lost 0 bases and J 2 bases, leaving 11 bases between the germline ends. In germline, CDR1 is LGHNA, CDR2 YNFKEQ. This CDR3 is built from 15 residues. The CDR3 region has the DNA TGTGCCAGCAGCCAAGAAGACTGGGTTCCCTACGAGCAGTACTTC. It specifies CASSQEDWVPYEQYF.

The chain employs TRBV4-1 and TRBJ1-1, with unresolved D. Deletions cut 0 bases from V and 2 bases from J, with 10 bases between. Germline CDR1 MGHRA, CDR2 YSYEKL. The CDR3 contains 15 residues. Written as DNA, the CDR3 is TGCGCCAGCAGCCAAGATTCAGGAGGAAACACTGAAGCTTTCTTT. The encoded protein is CASSQDSGGNTEAFF.

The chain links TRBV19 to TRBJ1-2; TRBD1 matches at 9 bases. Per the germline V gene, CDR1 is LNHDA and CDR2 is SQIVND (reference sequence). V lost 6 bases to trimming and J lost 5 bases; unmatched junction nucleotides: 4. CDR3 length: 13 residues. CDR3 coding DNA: TGTGCCAGTAGGACCGACAGGGGGTATGGCTACACCTTC. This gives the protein CASRTDRGYGYTF.

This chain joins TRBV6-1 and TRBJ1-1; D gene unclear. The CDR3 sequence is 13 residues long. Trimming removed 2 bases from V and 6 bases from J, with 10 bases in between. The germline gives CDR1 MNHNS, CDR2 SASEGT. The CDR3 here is CASSEPGRSEAFF. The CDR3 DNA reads TGTGCCAGCAGTGAACCGGGGAGATCTGAAGCTTTCTTT.

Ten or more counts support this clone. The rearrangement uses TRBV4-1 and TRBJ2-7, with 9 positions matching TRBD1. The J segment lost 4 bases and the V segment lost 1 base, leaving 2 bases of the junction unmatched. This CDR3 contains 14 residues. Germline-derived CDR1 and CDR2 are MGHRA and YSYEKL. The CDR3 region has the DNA TGCGCCAGCAGCCAAGGGACAGGGGATTACGAGCAGTACTTC. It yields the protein CASSQGTGDYEQYF.

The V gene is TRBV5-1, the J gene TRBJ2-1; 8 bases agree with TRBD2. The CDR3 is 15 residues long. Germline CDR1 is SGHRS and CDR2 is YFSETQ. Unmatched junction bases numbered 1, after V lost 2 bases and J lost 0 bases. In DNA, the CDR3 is TGCGCCAGCAGCTTAGCGGGAGTCTCCTACAATGAGCAGTTCTTC. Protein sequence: CASSLAGVSYNEQFF.

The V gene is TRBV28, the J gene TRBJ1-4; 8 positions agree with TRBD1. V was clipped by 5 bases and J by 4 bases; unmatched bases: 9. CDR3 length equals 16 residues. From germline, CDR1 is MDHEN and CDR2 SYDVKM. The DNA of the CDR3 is TGTGCCAGCAGTCGTCCCGGGACAGGATTTAATGAAAAACTGTTTTTT. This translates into CASSRPGTGFNEKLFF.

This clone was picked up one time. The chain's CDR3 is CASSTGGLNEQFF. The CDR3 DNA reads as TGCGCCAGCAGTACAGGGGGTCTCAATGAGCAGTTCTTC. The genes are TRBV10-1 and TRBJ2-1; 8 bases fit TRBD1. In germline, CDR1 is WNHNN, CDR2 SYGVQD (reference sequence). This CDR3 is 13 amino acids long. Trimming took 5 bases from V and 6 from J; bases not matched to a gene: 3.

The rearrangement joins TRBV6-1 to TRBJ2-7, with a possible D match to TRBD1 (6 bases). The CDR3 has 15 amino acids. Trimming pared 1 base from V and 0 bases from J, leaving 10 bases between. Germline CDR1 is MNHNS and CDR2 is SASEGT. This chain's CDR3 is CASSEERGSSYEQYF. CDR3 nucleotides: TGTGCCAGCAGTGAAGAAAGGGGGAGCTCCTACGAGCAGTACTTC.

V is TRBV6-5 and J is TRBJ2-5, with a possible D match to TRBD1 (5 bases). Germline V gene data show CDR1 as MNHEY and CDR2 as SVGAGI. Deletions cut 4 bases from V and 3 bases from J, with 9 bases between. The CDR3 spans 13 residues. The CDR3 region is CASSSRREETQYF. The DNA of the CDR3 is TGTGCCAGCAGTTCGCGCAGGGAAGAGACCCAGTACTTC.

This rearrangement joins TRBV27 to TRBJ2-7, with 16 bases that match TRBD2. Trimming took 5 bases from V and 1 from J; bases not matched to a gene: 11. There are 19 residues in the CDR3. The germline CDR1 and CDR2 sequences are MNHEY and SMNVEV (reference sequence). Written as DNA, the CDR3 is TGTGCCAGCAGTCGTCCTCCGGGACTAGCGGGAGGGGGTTCCTACGAGCAGTACTTC. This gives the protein CASSRPPGLAGGGSYEQYF.

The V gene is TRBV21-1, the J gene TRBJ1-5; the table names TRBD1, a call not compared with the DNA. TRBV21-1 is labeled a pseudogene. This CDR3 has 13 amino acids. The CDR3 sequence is CASSGQGAQPQHF. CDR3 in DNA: TGTGCCAGCAGCGGACAGGGGGCTCAGCCCCAGCATTTT.

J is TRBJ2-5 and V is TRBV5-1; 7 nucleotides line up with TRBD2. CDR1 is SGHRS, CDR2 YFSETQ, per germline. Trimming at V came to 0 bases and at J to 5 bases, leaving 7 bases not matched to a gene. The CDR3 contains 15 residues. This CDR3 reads CASSLGAREGETQYF. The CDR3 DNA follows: TGCGCCAGCAGCTTGGGGGCCAGGGAGGGGGAGACCCAGTACTTC.

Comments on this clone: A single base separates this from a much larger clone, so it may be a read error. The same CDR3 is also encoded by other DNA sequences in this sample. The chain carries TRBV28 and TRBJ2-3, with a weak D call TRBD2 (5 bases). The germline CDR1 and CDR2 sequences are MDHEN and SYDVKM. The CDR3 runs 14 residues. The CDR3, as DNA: TGTGCCAGCAGCCCTACTAGTTTTCCAGATACGCAATATTTT. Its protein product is CASSPTSFPDTQYF.

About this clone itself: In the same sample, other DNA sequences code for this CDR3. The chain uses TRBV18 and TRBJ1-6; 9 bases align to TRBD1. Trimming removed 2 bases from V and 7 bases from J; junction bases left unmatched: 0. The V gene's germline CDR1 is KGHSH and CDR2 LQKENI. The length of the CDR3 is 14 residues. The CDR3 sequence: CASSPGQGNSPLHF. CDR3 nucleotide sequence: TGTGCCAGCTCACCAGGACAGGGGAATTCACCCCTCCACTTT.

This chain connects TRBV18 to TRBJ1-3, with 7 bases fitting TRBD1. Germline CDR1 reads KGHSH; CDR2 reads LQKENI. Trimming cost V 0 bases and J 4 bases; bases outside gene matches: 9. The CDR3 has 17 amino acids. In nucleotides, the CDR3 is TGTGCCAGCTCACCACCAGGCCAGGGGGTGTTCGGAAACACCATATATTTT. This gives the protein CASSPPGQGVFGNTIYF.

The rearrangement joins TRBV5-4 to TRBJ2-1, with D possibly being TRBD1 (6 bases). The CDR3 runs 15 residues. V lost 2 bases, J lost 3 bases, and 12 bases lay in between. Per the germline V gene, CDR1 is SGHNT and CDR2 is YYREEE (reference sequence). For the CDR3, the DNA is TGTGCCAGCAGCTTAGGGGGAGTCCTCTACAATGAGCAGTTCTTC. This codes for CASSLGGVLYNEQFF.

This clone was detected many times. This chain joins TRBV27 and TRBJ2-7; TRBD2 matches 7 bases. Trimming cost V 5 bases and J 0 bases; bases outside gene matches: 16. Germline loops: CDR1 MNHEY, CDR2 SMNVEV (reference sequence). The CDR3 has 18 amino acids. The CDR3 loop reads CASSPLSSSGTSSYEQYF. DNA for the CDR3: TGTGCCAGCAGTCCCCTCTCCTCTAGCGGAACCAGCTCCTACGAGCAGTACTTC.

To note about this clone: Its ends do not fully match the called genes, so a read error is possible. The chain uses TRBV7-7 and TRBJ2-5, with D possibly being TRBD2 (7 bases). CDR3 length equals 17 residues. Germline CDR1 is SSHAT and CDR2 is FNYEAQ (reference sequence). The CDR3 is CASSLASAGAQGETQYF. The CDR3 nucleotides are TGTGCTAGCAGCTTAGCGTCGGCGGGAGCCCAGGGGGAGACCCAGTACTTC.

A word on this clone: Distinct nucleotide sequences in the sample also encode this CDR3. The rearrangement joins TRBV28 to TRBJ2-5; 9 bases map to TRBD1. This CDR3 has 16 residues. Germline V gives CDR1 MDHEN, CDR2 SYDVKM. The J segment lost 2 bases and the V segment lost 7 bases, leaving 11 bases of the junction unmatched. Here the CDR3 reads CASTNQRQGGQETQYF. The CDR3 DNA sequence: TGTGCCAGCACGAACCAACGACAGGGGGGGCAAGAGACCCAGTACTTC.

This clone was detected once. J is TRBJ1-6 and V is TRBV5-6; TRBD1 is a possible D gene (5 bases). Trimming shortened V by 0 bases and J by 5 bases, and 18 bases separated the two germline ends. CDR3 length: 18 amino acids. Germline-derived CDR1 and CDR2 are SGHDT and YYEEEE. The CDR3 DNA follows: TGTGCCAGCAGCTTGGTATATGGCGGGGCAAAGGATAATTCACCCCTCCACTTT. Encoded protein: CASSLVYGGAKDNSPLHF.